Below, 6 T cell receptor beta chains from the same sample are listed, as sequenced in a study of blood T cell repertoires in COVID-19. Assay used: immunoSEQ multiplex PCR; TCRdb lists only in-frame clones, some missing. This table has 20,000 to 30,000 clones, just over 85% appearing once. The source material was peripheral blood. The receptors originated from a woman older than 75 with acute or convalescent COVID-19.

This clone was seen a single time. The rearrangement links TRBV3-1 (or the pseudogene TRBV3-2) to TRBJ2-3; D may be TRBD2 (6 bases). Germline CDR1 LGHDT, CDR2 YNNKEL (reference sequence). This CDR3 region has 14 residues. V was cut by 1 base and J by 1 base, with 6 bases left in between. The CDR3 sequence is CASSQGGGTDTQYF. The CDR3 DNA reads TGTGCCAGCAGCCAAGGCGGGGGCACAGATACGCAGTATTTT.

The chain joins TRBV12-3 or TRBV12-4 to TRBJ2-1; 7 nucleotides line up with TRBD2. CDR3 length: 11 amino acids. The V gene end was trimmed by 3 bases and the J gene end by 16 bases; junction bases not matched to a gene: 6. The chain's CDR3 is CASSLGGTPFF. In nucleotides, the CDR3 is TGTGCCAGCAGTTTGGGAGGGACTCCATTCTTC.

The CDR3 spells CASTEQGAGNTIYF. CDR3 nucleotides: TGTGCCAGTACAGAGCAGGGGGCTGGAAACACCATATATTTT. The genes are TRBV19 and TRBJ1-3, with 7 nucleotides matching TRBD1. The CDR3 loop spans 14 amino acids. After removal of 7 bases from V and 2 bases from J, the junction contained 5 bases not matched to a gene. Germline assignment: CDR1 LNHDA and CDR2 SQIVND (reference sequence). The full variable domain, its missing parts supplied by reference TRBV19 and TRBJ1-3, is DGGITQSPKYLFRKEGQNVTLSCEQNLNHDAMYWYRQDPGQGLRLIYYSQIVNDFQKGDIAEGYSVSREKKESFPLTVTSAQKNPTAFYLCASTEQGAGNTIYFGEGSWLTVV.

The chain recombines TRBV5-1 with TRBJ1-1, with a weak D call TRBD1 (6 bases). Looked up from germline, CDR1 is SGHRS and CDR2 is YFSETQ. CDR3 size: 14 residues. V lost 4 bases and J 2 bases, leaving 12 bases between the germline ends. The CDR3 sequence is CASSQDSTNTEAFF. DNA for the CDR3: TGCGCCAGCAGCCAGGACAGCACCAACACTGAAGCTTTCTTT. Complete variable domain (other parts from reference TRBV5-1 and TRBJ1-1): KAGVTQTPRYLIKTRGQQVTLSCSPISGHRSVSWYQQTPGQGLQFLFEYFSETQRNKGNFPGRFSGRQFSNSRSEMNVSTLELGDSALYLCASSQDSTNTEAFFGQGTRLTVV.

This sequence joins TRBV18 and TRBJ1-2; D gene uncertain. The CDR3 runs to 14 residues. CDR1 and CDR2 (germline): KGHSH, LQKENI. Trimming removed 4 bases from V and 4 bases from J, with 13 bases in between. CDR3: CASSRTDGGYGYTF. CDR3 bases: TGTGCCAGCTCACGAACGGACGGAGGCTATGGCTACACCTTC.

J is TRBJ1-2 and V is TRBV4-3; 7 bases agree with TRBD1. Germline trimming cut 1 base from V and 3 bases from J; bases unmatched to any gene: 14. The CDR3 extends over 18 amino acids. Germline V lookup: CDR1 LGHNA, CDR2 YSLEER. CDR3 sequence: CASSQGGIDREWDYGYTF. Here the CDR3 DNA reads TGCGCCAGCAGCCAAGGGGGGATAGACAGGGAGTGGGACTATGGCTACACCTTC.